Below are 3 T cell receptor beta chains sequenced from a single sample in a study of blood T cell repertoires in COVID-19. Profiling relied on immunoSEQ multiplex PCR, and the TCRdb table lists in-frame clones only, not all of them. This sample has about 320,000 clones, with over 90% found just once. Sequencing input: PBMCs or T cells enriched from blood (not recorded which). All receptors derive from a woman aged 30 to 39 who had been exposed to COVID-19.

V is TRBV4-3 and J is TRBJ1-2; D possibly corresponds to TRBD1 (5 bases). The germline V and J ends were trimmed by 3 bases and 4 bases, with 18 bases remaining between them. Germline loops: CDR1 LGHNA, CDR2 YSLEER. The CDR3 sequence is 16 residues long. For the CDR3, the DNA is TGCGCCAGCAGCCACGGAGTTCGGGCCGGGGGCTATGGCTACACCTTC. Amino acids: CASSHGVRAGGYGYTF.

This chain links TRBV7-8 with TRBJ1-5; D is ambiguous. CDR1 and CDR2 from the germline V gene are SGHVS and FQNEAQ. The CDR3 extends over 17 amino acids. Trimming shortened V by 0 bases and J by 0 bases, and 12 bases separated the two germline ends. The CDR3 loop is CASSLAEGTYSNQPQHF. The CDR3 DNA reads TGTGCCAGCAGCTTAGCGGAGGGAACTTATAGCAATCAGCCCCAGCATTTT.

Concerning this clone itself: Other DNA sequences of this sample code for an identical CDR3. J is TRBJ2-1 and V is TRBV9; D not certain. The germline V and J ends were trimmed by 2 bases and 7 bases, with 7 bases remaining between them. Germline CDR1 reads SGDLS; CDR2 reads YYNGEE. The length of the CDR3 is 12 residues. CDR3 coding DNA: TGTGCCAGCAGCGTTAGTAGTAATGAGCAGTTCTTC. Encoded protein: CASSVSSNEQFF.